This TCR beta chain was recovered during a study of blood T cell repertoires in COVID-19. Whole-study context: The study drew acute and convalescent COVID-19 samples from the United States, Italy and Spain. PBMCs, B-cell-depleted T cells, or T cells provided the cDNA or gDNA that made up the material.

Profiled with immunoSEQ multiplex PCR; TCRdb holds only in-frame clones, not every one. The sample has approximately 290,000 clones, over 85% seen once. The CDR3 sequence is 18 residues long. Losses at the gene ends were 10 bases for V and 0 bases for J; bases not matched to a gene: 19. Germline V gives CDR1 SEHNR, CDR2 FQNEAQ (reference sequence). The V call is TRBV7-9, the J call TRBJ2-3, with TRBD2 matching 7 bases. Specimen: peripheral blood. The TCR comes from a woman aged 25 to 39 with COVID-19, enrolled during active disease. CDR3 amino acids: CATESTQLASYSTDTQYF. In nucleotides, the CDR3 is TGTGCCACCGAATCTACTCAACTAGCGAGCTATAGCACAGATACGCAGTATTTT.